This note documents a single TCR beta chain sequence. Its specificity is unknown. Repertoires were generated with immunoSEQ multiplex PCR, while TCRdb's copy carries only in-frame clones and drops some. The data show tens of thousands of clones, approximately 90% seen once. Trimming left V 3 bases short and J 3 bases short, with 9 bases between. The germline V gene encodes CDR1 KGHSH and CDR2 LQKENI. The CDR3 sequence is 14 residues long. This sample is drawn from a study of graft-versus-host responses after intestinal transplantation. This sample comprised unstimulated CD4+ T cells sorted from spleen or lymph node cells, obtained before transplant. The origin of this receptor is a human donor who was the organ donor for an intestinal transplant. This rearrangement joins TRBV18 to TRBJ1-5, with D uncertain. The CDR3 bases are TGTGCCAGCTCACCTACTAGCGACAATCAGCCCCAGCATTTT. This gives the protein CASSPTSDNQPQHF.